The 30 T cell receptor beta chains below come from one sample, sequenced in a study of T cell repertoires in cytomegalovirus infection (dated by TCRdb to between 2018 and 2021). TCRdb shows the sequencer as Illumina HiSeq 1500. The raw public data were reprocessed by TCRdb itself: fastp quality trimming at Q25, MiXCR clonotype calling, in-frame beta chains only. Here each entry gathers all rows of one CDR3 protein and keeps the most common genes and DNA. The sample table lists around 170,000 distinct CDR3 sequences, 15% to 20% of them with a count of one. The ten largest clones take up around 20% of the sample. The sample was CD8+ T cells from PBMCs. Receptor source: a human donor in good health (CMV status not recorded). Some clones in this sample may be carry-over from other donors' samples.

The DNA of the CDR3 is TGTGCCAGCAGCCAAGAACCCCCGGGGGTGGTGAACACTGAAGCTTTCTTT. Protein sequence: CASSQEPPGVVNTEAFF. The rearrangement uses TRBV14 and TRBJ1-1, with D possibly being TRBD1 (5 bases). V lost 0 bases, J lost 0 bases, and 14 bases lay in between. This CDR3 is built from 17 residues. Germline assignment: CDR1 SGHDN and CDR2 FVKESK. The variable domain in full, with the rest retrieved from reference TRBV14 and TRBJ1-1, is EAGVTQFPSHSVIEKGQTVTLRCDPISGHDNLYWYRRVMGKEIKFLLHFVKESKQDESGMPNNRFLAERTGGTYSTLKVQPAELEDSGVYFCASSQEPPGVVNTEAFFGQGTRLTVV.

This clonotype occurred a few times. J is TRBJ2-1 and V is TRBV7-6, with D possibly being TRBD1 (6 bases). The CDR3 covers 17 residues. V was trimmed by 2 bases and J by 4 bases, leaving 18 bases between them. In germline, CDR1 is SGHVS, CDR2 FNYEAQ. CDR3 DNA: TGTGCCAGCAGCTTAACGGCTGGGGACATAGGGTACAATGAGCAGTTCTTC. Protein product: CASSLTAGDIGYNEQFF.

This clonotype has a handful of counts. This sequence joins TRBV14 and TRBJ1-1; D gene uncertain. This CDR3 region has 15 residues. V shed 0 bases and J shed 3 bases, with 11 bases lying between them. Germline CDR1 is SGHDN and CDR2 is FVKESK. CDR3 in amino acids: CASSQERGLDTEAFF. The CDR3 nucleotides are TGTGCCAGCAGCCAAGAAAGAGGGTTGGACACTGAAGCTTTCTTT. The variable domain in full, with the rest retrieved from reference TRBV14 and TRBJ1-1, is EAGVTQFPSHSVIEKGQTVTLRCDPISGHDNLYWYRRVMGKEIKFLLHFVKESKQDESGMPNNRFLAERTGGTYSTLKVQPAELEDSGVYFCASSQERGLDTEAFFGQGTRLTVV.

This clonotype was observed a few times. The J gene is TRBJ1-5, the V gene TRBV7-9; D is unresolved. Germline V gene data show CDR1 as SEHNR and CDR2 as FQNEAQ (reference sequence). This CDR3 region has 17 residues. With 2 bases removed from V and 5 bases from J, the gap between germline ends came to 19 bases. The CDR3 region has the DNA TGTGCCAGCAGCTTAAAGGGAGAGCCCCGGGAAGATCAGCCCCAGCATTTT. This translates into CASSLKGEPREDQPQHF.

This clonotype occurred a few times. The CDR3 protein is CASRHLRRDIFYEQYF. For the CDR3, the DNA is TGTGCCAGCAGGCACTTGCGACGGGACATCTTCTACGAGCAGTACTTC. V gene TRBV6-5 combines with J gene TRBJ2-7; TRBD1 is a possible D gene (6 bases). The CDR3 has 16 residues. Germline lookup yields CDR1 MNHEY and CDR2 SVGAGI. Trimming removed 6 bases at V and 3 bases at J, with 21 bases between.

The rearrangement joins TRBV7-9 to TRBJ1-3; D is undetermined. The CDR3 spans 16 residues. V was shortened by 1 base and J by 3 bases, with 13 bases between the two germline ends. Germline V gene sequence: CDR1 SEHNR, CDR2 FQNEAQ (reference sequence). The CDR3 bases are TGTGCCAGCAGCTTAGACTCGGGGTCACTTGGAAACACCATATATTTT. Protein: CASSLDSGSLGNTIYF.

This chain uses TRBV11-2 with TRBJ2-7; 7 positions agree with TRBD2. The germline V gene has CDR1 SGHAT and CDR2 FQNNGV. V gave up 2 bases and J gave up 5 bases; unmatched junction bases: 6. This CDR3 comprises 14 residues. The CDR3 nucleotides read TGTGCCAGCAGCTTATCCCCTAGCGGAGACGAGCAGTACTTC. This translates into CASSLSPSGDEQYF.

This clonotype was picked up a small number of times. DNA for the CDR3: TGTGCCAGTAGTATTGTCAGAGACAATGAGCAGTTCTTC. Protein product: CASSIVRDNEQFF. This rearrangement joins TRBV19 to TRBJ2-1; D is ambiguous. Germline-derived CDR1 and CDR2 are LNHDA and SQIVND (reference sequence). Between the trimmed V and J ends, which lost 3 bases and 5 bases, there was a span of 8 bases. CDR3 length: 13 amino acids.

CDR3 region: CASSYFTGGSYEQYF. As DNA, the CDR3 is TGTGCCAGCAGTTACTTTACAGGGGGCTCCTACGAGCAGTACTTC. The genes are TRBV6-5 and TRBJ2-7; 8 bases align to TRBD1. The CDR3 sequence is 15 residues long. Trimming cost V 1 base and J 0 bases; bases outside gene matches: 2. The germline CDR1 and CDR2 sequences are MNHEY and SVGAGI.

This clonotype rates as medium-sized (0.01 to 0.1%). The gene calls are TRBV6-6 and TRBJ1-5, with D perhaps matching TRBD1 (5 bases). This CDR3 is built from 14 residues. Germline V gene data show CDR1 as MNHNY and CDR2 as SVGAGI (reference sequence). Trimming stripped 6 bases from V and 6 bases from J, with 15 bases between. CDR3 residues: CASSRAGRGQPQHF. CDR3 bases: TGTGCCAGCAGCAGGGCGGGTCGGGGTCAGCCCCAGCATTTT.

This clonotype came up a few times. This chain connects TRBV7-6 to TRBJ2-5; 10 bases map to TRBD1. The CDR3 length is 13 residues. The germline gives CDR1 SGHVS, CDR2 FNYEAQ. J gave up 3 bases and V 6 bases, and 1 base lay outside the gene matches. The CDR3 DNA is TGTGCCAGCAGGGGGACAGGGGAAGAGACCCAGTACTTC. Translation: CASRGTGEETQYF.

The rearrangement joins TRBV7-6 to TRBJ2-3; D might be TRBD2 (6 bases). In germline, CDR1 is SGHVS, CDR2 FNYEAQ. This CDR3 spans 15 amino acids. The V gene lost 5 bases and the J gene lost 2 bases, with 14 bases spanning the gap. The CDR3 spells CASSLSRTNTDTQYF. The CDR3 region has the DNA TGTGCCAGCAGCCTTTCGAGGACTAACACAGATACGCAGTATTTT.

This chain joins TRBV28 and TRBJ2-7; D remains unclear. The germline V gene has CDR1 MDHEN and CDR2 SYDVKM. The CDR3 has 14 residues. V dropped 6 bases and J dropped 0 bases, with 12 bases sitting between them. The CDR3 sequence is CASRPLASSYEQYF. The CDR3, as DNA: TGTGCCAGCAGGCCTCTCGCGAGCTCCTACGAGCAGTACTTC.

The rearrangement links TRBV11-2 to TRBJ2-1; perhaps D is TRBD1 or TRBD2 (5 bases each). The CDR3 covers 16 residues. The V and J ends lost 6 bases and 8 bases respectively, with 23 bases between them. Germline assignment: CDR1 SGHAT and CDR2 FQNNGV. The CDR3 DNA follows: TGTGCCAGCAGATTAAACCCATTTGGGACCACCGATGAGCAGTTCTTC. Translated, it gives CASRLNPFGTTDEQFF.

V usage is TRBV7-2 and J usage is TRBJ2-1, with a possible D match to TRBD2 (6 bases). The length of the CDR3 is 15 residues. Germline CDR1 and CDR2: SGHTA and FQGNSA. Trimming removed 6 bases from V and 0 bases from J, with 12 bases in between. CDR3 in DNA: TGTGCCAGCAGGGTAGCGGTGAGCTCCTACAATGAGCAGTTCTTC. Its protein product is CASRVAVSSYNEQFF.

This CDR3 reads CASTRDFGNEQYF. The DNA for the CDR3 is TGTGCCAGCACTAGGGACTTTGGAAACGAGCAGTACTTC. V usage is TRBV6-5 and J usage is TRBJ2-7; D possibly corresponds to TRBD2 (6 bases). The germline CDR1 and CDR2 sequences are MNHEY and SVGAGI. The V end lost 7 bases, the J end lost 5 bases, and 15 bases lay between the germline ends. The CDR3 covers 13 residues.

This clonotype has only a few counts. The chain has TRBV12-3 or TRBV12-4 and TRBJ1-1; the D gene is possibly TRBD1 (5 bases). The CDR3 extends over 14 amino acids. V was clipped by 7 bases and J by 0 bases, with 12 bases between them. The CDR3 here is CASNSKGLNTEAFF. CDR3 DNA: TGTGCCAGCAATAGCAAGGGACTGAACACTGAAGCTTTCTTT.

For the CDR3, the DNA is TGTGCCAGCAGCTTTAGCGGCAGACTGAGCTCTGGAAACACCATATATTTT. It translates to CASSFSGRLSSGNTIYF. The genes are TRBV7-9 and TRBJ1-3, with no clear D. The ends were cut back, 3 bases at V and 0 bases at J, with 15 bases in the middle. CDR1 is SEHNR, CDR2 FQNEAQ, per germline (reference sequence). CDR3 length: 17 amino acids.

The chain combines TRBV7-9 with TRBJ2-7; 9 positions agree with TRBD2. The germline CDR1 and CDR2 sequences are SEHNR and FQNEAQ (reference sequence). The CDR3 is 15 residues long. J was trimmed by 4 bases and V by 2 bases; bases with no gene match: 6. The CDR3 sequence is CASSLKRGDGYEQYF. DNA of the CDR3: TGTGCCAGCAGCTTAAAGCGGGGGGACGGTTACGAGCAGTACTTC.

The rearrangement links TRBV19 to TRBJ1-2; D not certain. V lost 7 bases and J lost 3, with 12 bases in between. The CDR3 is 13 amino acids. Looked up from germline, CDR1 is LNHDA and CDR2 is SQIVND (reference sequence). For the CDR3, the DNA is TGTGCCAGTACACACGGGTCACACTATGGCTACACCTTC. Its protein is CASTHGSHYGYTF.

V is TRBV5-5 and J is TRBJ1-6; TRBD1 is a possible D gene (5 bases). Trimming pared 3 bases from V and 7 bases from J, leaving 14 bases between. The length of the CDR3 is 15 residues. Germline V CDR1 and CDR2: SGHKS, YYEKEE (reference sequence). CDR3 in DNA: TGTGCCAGCAGCTCACAGGCTTCGAGAAATTCACCCCTCCACTTT. Translation gives CASSSQASRNSPLHF.

The sample holds a few counts of this clonotype. The rearrangement joins TRBV6-1 to TRBJ2-1; D gene uncertain. Germline values: CDR1 MNHNS, CDR2 SASEGT. With 4 bases removed from V and 9 bases from J, the gap between germline ends came to 19 bases. CDR3 length equals 15 residues. The CDR3 spells CASSVFGPERGEQFF. The CDR3 region has the DNA TGTGCCAGCAGTGTTTTTGGTCCGGAGAGAGGTGAGCAGTTCTTC.

The genes are TRBV20-1 and TRBJ2-7; TRBD1 or TRBD2 may be the D gene (7 bases each). With 4 bases removed from V and 3 bases from J, the gap between germline ends came to 16 bases. The CDR3 is 14 residues long. Germline CDR1 is DFQATT and CDR2 is SNEGSKA (reference sequence). In nucleotides, the CDR3 is TGCAGTGCTATGGACAGGCTAGCGGACTACGAGCAGTACTTC. This sequence encodes CSAMDRLADYEQYF.

This clonotype was observed a few times. The genes are TRBV7-9 and TRBJ1-2; D gene ambiguous. The CDR3 contains 14 residues. The V end was cut by 2 bases, the J end by 7 bases, with 14 bases between. Germline lookup yields CDR1 SEHNR and CDR2 FQNEAQ (reference sequence). CDR3 in amino acids: CASSLKFGRGGYTF. The CDR3 DNA is TGTGCCAGCAGCTTAAAATTCGGGCGTGGTGGCTACACCTTC.

This clonotype turned up a few times. The chain is built from TRBV7-9 and TRBJ1-2; D is ambiguous. CDR1 and CDR2 from the germline V gene are SEHNR and FQNEAQ (reference sequence). The V end lost 6 bases, the J end lost 1 base, and 9 bases lay between the germline ends. The CDR3 sequence is 13 residues long. CDR3 bases: TGTGCCAGCAGGCCCCTAGATAACTATGGCTACACCTTC. Protein sequence: CASRPLDNYGYTF.

Here the CDR3 reads CASCVELNTEAFF. The CDR3 nucleotides read TGTGCCAGCTGCGTCGAGTTGAACACTGAAGCTTTCTTT. The rearrangement links TRBV6-2 or TRBV6-3 to TRBJ1-1, with no clear D. The V gene's germline CDR1 is MNHEY and CDR2 SVGEGT. This CDR3 is 13 amino acids long. V gave up 8 bases and J gave up 0 bases, with 10 bases separating them.

The genes are TRBV28 and TRBJ1-1; 8 bases match TRBD1. Germline V CDR1 and CDR2: MDHEN, SYDVKM. This CDR3 contains 15 residues. V was clipped by 5 bases and J by 5 bases; unmatched bases: 10. The CDR3 region is CASSPWTGSRTEAFF. The CDR3 nucleotides read TGTGCCAGCAGTCCTTGGACAGGGTCGAGAACTGAAGCTTTCTTT.

The V gene is TRBV2, the J gene TRBJ2-3, with 7 nucleotides matching TRBD1. After removal of 0 bases from V and 2 bases from J, the junction contained 2 bases not matched to a gene. Germline CDR1 reads SNHLY; CDR2 reads FYNNEI. The length of the CDR3 is 15 residues. DNA of the CDR3: TGTGCCAGCAGTGAAGCGGGACAGCTCACAGATACGCAGTATTTT. Translated, it gives CASSEAGQLTDTQYF.

A few counts support this clonotype. The chain carries TRBV7-9 and TRBJ2-1, with 11 bases fitting TRBD2. J was trimmed by 7 bases and V by 6 bases; bases with no gene match: 5. Germline CDR1 is SEHNR and CDR2 is FQNEAQ (reference sequence). This CDR3 is built from 14 residues. CDR3 protein: CASSSGTSGNEQFF. DNA of the CDR3: TGTGCCAGCAGTTCGGGGACTAGCGGTAATGAGCAGTTCTTC.

The genes are TRBV28 and TRBJ2-1; 13 bases line up with TRBD2. Trimming removed 5 bases from V and 8 bases from J; junction bases left unmatched: 6. Germline V gives CDR1 MDHEN, CDR2 SYDVKM. This CDR3 comprises 15 residues. The CDR3 spells CASSQLAGGVDEQFF. The CDR3 DNA reads as TGTGCCAGCAGTCAACTAGCGGGAGGGGTAGATGAGCAGTTCTTC.